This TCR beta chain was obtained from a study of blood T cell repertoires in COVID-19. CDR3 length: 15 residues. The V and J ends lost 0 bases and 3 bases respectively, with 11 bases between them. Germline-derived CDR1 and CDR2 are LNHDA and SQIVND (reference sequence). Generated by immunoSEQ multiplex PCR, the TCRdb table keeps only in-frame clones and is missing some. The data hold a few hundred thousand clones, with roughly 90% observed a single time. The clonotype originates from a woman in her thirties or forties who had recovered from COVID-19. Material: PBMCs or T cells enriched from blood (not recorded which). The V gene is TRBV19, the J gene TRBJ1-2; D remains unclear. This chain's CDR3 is CASSIDQAGYYGYTF. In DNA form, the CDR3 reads TGTGCCAGTAGTATAGATCAGGCCGGCTACTATGGCTACACCTTC.